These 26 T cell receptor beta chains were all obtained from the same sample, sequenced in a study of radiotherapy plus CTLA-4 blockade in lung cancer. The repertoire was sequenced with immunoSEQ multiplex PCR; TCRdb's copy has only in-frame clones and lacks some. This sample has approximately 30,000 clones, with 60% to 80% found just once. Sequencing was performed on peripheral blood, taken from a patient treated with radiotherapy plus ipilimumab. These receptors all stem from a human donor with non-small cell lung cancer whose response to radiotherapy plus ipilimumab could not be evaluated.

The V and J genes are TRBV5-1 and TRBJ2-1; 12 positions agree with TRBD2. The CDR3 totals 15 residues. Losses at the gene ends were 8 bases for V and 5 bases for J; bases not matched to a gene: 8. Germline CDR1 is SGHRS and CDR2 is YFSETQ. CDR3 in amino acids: CASRTSGIGHNEQFF. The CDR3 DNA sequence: TGCGCCAGTCGGACTAGCGGGATCGGTCACAATGAGCAGTTCTTC. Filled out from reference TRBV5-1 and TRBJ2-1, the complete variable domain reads KAGVTQTPRYLIKTRGQQVTLSCSPISGHRSVSWYQQTPGQGLQFLFEYFSETQRNKGNFPGRFSGRQFSNSRSEMNVSTLELGDSALYLCASRTSGIGHNEQFFGPGTRLTVL.

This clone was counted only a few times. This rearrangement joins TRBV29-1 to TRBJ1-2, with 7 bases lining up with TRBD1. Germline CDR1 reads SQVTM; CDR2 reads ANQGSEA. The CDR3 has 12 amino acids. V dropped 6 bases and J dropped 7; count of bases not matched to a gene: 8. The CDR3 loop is CSVRQGFRGYTF. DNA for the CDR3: TGCAGCGTGCGACAGGGTTTTCGTGGCTACACCTTC.

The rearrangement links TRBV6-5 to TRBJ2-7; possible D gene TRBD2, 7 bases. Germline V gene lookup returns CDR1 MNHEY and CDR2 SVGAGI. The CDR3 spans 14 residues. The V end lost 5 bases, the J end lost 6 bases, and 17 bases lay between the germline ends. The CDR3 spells CASSTGAGVSEQYF. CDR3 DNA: TGTGCCAGCAGTACGGGGGCGGGAGTATCCGAGCAGTACTTC.

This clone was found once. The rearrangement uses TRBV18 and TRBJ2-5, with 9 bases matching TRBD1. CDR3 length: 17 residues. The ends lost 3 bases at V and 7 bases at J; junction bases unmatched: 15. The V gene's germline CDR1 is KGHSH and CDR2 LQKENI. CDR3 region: CASSPRTGDNPTRTQYF. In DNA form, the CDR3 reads TGTGCCAGCTCACCGAGGACAGGGGATAACCCCACAAGGACCCAGTACTTC.

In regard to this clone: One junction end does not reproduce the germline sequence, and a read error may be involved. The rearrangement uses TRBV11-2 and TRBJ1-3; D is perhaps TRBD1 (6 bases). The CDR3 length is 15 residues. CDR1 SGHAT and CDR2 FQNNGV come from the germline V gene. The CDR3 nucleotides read TGTGCCGGCAGCGGCCTAGGACAGACTGGAAACACCATATATTTT. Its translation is CAGSGLGQTGNTIYF. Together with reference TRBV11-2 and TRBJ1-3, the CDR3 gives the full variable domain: EAGVAQSPRYKIIEKRQSVAFWCNPISGHATLYWYQQILGQGPKLLIQFQNNGVVDDSQLPKDRFSAERLKGVDSTLKIQPAKLEDSAVYLCAGSGLGQTGNTIYFGEGSWLTVV.

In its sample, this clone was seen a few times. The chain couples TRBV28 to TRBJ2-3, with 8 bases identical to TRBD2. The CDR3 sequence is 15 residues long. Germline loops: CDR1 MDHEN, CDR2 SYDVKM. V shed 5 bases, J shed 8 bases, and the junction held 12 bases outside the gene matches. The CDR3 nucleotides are TGTGCCAGCAGTGCGAGCGGGAGTTCCCAGGCTACGCAGTATTTT. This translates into CASSASGSSQATQYF.

The CDR3 spells CASSSPFRRTEAFF. The CDR3 region has the DNA TGTGCCAGCAGTTCTCCTTTTCGGAGGACTGAAGCTTTCTTT. The J gene is TRBJ1-1, the V gene TRBV6-5; D is ambiguous. V was pared by 4 bases and J by 5 bases, with 14 bases between. Germline-derived CDR1 and CDR2 are MNHEY and SVGAGI. CDR3 length: 14 amino acids.

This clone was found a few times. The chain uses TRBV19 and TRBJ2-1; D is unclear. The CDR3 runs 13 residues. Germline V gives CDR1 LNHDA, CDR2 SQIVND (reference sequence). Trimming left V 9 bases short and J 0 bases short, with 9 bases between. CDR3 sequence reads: CASSGVSYNEQFF. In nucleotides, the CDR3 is TGTGCCAGCTCCGGAGTCTCCTACAATGAGCAGTTCTTC.

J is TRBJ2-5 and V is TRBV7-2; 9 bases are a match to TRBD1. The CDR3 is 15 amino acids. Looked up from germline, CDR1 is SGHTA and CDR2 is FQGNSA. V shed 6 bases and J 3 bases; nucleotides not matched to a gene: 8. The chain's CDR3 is CASRPPGTGKETQYF. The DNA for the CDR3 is TGTGCCAGCAGACCCCCAGGGACAGGGAAAGAGACCCAGTACTTC.

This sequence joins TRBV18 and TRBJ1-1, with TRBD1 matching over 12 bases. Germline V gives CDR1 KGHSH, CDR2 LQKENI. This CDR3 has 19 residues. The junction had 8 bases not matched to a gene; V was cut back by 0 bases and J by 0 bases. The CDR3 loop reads CASSPPRGQGAGMNTEAFF. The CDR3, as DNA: TGTGCCAGCTCACCACCGCGGGGACAGGGGGCAGGAATGAACACTGAAGCTTTCTTT.

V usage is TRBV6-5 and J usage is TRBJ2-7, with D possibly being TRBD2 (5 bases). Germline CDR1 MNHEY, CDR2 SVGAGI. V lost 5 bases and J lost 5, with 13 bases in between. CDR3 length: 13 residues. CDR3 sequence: CASSDRESHEQYF. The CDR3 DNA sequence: TGTGCCAGCAGTGACCGGGAATCCCACGAGCAGTACTTC.

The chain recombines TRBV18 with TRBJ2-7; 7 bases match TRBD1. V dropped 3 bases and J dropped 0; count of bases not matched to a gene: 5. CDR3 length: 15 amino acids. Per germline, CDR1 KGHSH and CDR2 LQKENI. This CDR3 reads CASSPRQGGSYEQYF. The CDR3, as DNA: TGTGCCAGCTCACCCCGACAGGGTGGCTCCTACGAGCAGTACTTC. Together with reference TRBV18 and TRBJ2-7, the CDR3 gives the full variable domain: NAGVMQNPRHLVRRRGQEARLRCSPMKGHSHVYWYRQLPEEGLKFMVYLQKENIIDESGMPKERFSAEFPKEGPSILRIQQVVRGDSAAYFCASSPRQGGSYEQYFGPGTRLTVT.

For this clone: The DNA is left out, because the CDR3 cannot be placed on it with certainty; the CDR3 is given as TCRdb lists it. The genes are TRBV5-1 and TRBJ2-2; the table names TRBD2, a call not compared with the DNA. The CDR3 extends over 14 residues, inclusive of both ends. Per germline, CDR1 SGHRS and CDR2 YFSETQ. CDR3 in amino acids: CASSWAGGIRGAVF.

The CDR3 region is CSARFGQTAFF. CDR3 bases: TGCAGTGCTAGATTCGGACAAACTGCTTTCTTT. The chain is built from TRBV20-1 and TRBJ1-1, with D possibly matching TRBD1 (5 bases). The CDR3 loop spans 11 amino acids. Germline V CDR1 and CDR2: DFQATT, SNEGSKA (reference sequence). Trimming took 2 bases from V and 11 from J, leaving 12 bases between them.

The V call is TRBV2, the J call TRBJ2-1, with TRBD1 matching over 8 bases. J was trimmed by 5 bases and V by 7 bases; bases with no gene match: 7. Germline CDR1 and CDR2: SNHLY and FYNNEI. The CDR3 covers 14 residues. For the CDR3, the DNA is TGTGCCAGCACCCGACAGGGGCGGAACAATGAGCAGTTCTTC. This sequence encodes CASTRQGRNNEQFF.

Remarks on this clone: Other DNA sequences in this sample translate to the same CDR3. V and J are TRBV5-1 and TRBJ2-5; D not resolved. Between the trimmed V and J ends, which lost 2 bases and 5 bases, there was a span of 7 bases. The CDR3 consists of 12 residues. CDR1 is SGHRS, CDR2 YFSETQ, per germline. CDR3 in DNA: TGCGCCAGCAGCTTAACAGAGGAGACCCAGTACTTC. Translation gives CASSLTEETQYF.

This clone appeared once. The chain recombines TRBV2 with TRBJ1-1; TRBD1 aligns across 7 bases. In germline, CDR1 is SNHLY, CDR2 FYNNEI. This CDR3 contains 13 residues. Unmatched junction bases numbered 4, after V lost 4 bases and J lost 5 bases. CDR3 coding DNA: TGTGCCAGCAGTGGACAGGGAAGGACTGAAGCTTTCTTT. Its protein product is CASSGQGRTEAFF.

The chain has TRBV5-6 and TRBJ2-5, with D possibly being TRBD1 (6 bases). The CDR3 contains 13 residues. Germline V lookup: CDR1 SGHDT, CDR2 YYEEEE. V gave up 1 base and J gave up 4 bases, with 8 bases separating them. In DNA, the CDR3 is TGTGCCAGCAGCTTGCAAGGGGGAGAGACCCAGTACTTC. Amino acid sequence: CASSLQGGETQYF.

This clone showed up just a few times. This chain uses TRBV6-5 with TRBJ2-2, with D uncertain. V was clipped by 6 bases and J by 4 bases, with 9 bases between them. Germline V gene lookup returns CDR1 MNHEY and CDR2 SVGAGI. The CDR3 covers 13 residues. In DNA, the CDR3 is TGTGCCAGCAGGGGCTCGTTCACCGGGGAGCTGTTTTTT. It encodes CASRGSFTGELFF.

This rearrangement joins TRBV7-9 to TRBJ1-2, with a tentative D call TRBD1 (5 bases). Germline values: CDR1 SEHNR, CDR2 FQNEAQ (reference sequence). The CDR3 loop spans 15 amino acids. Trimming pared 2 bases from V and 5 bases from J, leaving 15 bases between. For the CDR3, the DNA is TGTGCCAGCAGCTTAAGGGGCGCGACAGATTATGGCTACACCTTC. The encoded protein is CASSLRGATDYGYTF.

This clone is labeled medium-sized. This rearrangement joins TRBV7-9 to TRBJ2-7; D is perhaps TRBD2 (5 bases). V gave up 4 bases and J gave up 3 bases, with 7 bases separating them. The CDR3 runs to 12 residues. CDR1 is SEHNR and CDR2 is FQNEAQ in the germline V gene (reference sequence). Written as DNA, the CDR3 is TGTGCCAGCAGCTCGGGAATCTACGAGCAGTACTTC. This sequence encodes CASSSGIYEQYF.

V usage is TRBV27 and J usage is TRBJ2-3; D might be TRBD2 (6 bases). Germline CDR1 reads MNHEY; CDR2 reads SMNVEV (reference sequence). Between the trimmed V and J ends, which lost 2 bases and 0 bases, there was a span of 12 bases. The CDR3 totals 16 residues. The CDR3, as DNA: TGTGCCAGCAGTTTAATTAGCGGAGTTAGCACAGATACGCAGTATTTT. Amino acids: CASSLISGVSTDTQYF.

CDR3 DNA: TGTGCCAGTAGCCGGACAGGGGGTCACGCAGATACGCAGTATTTT. Residues: CASSRTGGHADTQYF. The chain joins TRBV19 to TRBJ2-3; 10 nucleotides line up with TRBD1. CDR1 is LNHDA, CDR2 SQIVND, per germline (reference sequence). The junction had 7 bases not matched to a gene; V was cut back by 6 bases and J by 4 bases. The CDR3 runs to 15 residues. Using reference TRBV19 and TRBJ2-3 for the parts outside the CDR3, the full variable domain is DGGITQSPKYLFRKEGQNVTLSCEQNLNHDAMYWYRQDPGQGLRLIYYSQIVNDFQKGDIAEGYSVSREKKESFPLTVTSAQKNPTAFYLCASSRTGGHADTQYFGPGTRLTVL.

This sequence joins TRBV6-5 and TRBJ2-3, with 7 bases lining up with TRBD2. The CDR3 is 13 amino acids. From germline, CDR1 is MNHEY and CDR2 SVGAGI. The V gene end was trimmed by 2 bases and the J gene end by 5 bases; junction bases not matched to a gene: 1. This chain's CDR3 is CASSYQRGDTQYF. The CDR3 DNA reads TGTGCCAGCAGTTACCAGCGGGGAGATACGCAGTATTTT.

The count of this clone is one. The CDR3 protein is CASRFGTGFTLHF. DNA for the CDR3: TGTGCCAGCAGATTTGGGACAGGGTTCACCCTCCACTTT. The chain combines TRBV5-6 with TRBJ1-6; 9 positions agree with TRBD1. The CDR3 runs to 13 residues. V shed 5 bases, J shed 14 bases, and the junction held 8 bases outside the gene matches. From germline, CDR1 is SGHDT and CDR2 YYEEEE. The complete variable domain, with remaining parts taken from reference TRBV5-6 and TRBJ1-6, reads DAGVTQSPTHLIKTRGQQVTLRCSPKSGHDTVSWYQQALGQGPQFIFQYYEEEERQRGNFPDRFSGHQFPNYSSELNVNALLLGDSALYLCASRFGTGFTLHFGNGTRLTVT.

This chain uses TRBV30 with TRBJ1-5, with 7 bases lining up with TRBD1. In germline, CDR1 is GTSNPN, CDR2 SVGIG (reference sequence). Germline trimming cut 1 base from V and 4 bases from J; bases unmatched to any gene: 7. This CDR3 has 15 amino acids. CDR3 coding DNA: TGTGCCTGGAGTGAGGACAGGTTTCCGAATCAGCCCCAGCATTTT. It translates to CAWSEDRFPNQPQHF.